These 5 T cell receptor beta chains were all obtained from the same sample, sequenced in a study of blood T cells in healthy people across ages. Together with a sample-barcoded 5' primer, a J-beta primer mix was included in a second PCR lasting roughly 7 to 11 cycles. TCRdb re-analysed the 5' RACE reads in MiXCR, keeping a single row per CDR3 protein. The top ten hold approximately 15% of the sample, which has more than 800,000 distinct CDR3 sequences, more than 25% seen once. Input material: blood. All receptors come from a woman older than 75 in good health.

There are many counts of this clonotype. This chain uses TRBV7-9 with TRBJ2-6; the D gene is possibly TRBD1 (5 bases). Germline lookup yields CDR1 SEHNR and CDR2 FQNEAQ (reference sequence). The CDR3 totals 17 residues. The ends were cut back, 1 base at V and 2 bases at J, with 12 bases in the middle. DNA of the CDR3: TGTGCCAGCAGCTTAGAAAAGGGGTTCGCTGGGGCCAACGTCCTGACTTTC. As protein: CASSLEKGFAGANVLTF.

The chain has TRBV20-1 and TRBJ1-2; 7 bases are shared with TRBD1. The germline CDR1 and CDR2 sequences are DFQATT and SNEGSKA (reference sequence). The CDR3 runs to 15 residues. Trimming cost V 1 base and J 4 bases; bases outside gene matches: 9. The CDR3 is CSARVPGQTIYGYTF. Written as DNA, the CDR3 is TGCAGTGCTAGAGTCCCGGGACAGACGATCTATGGCTACACCTTC.

There are many counts of this clonotype. V gene TRBV7-2 combines with J gene TRBJ1-2; D unclear. The CDR3 covers 13 residues. Germline values: CDR1 SGHTA, CDR2 FQGNSA. Trimming took 5 bases from V and 6 from J, leaving 13 bases between them. This CDR3 is CASSLPQENGYTF. DNA of the CDR3: TGTGCCAGCAGCCTGCCTCAGGAGAATGGCTACACCTTC. Using reference TRBV7-2 and TRBJ1-2 for the parts outside the CDR3, the full variable domain is GAGVSQSPSNKVTEKGKDVELRCDPISGHTALYWYRQSLGQGLEFLIYFQGNSAPDKSGLPSDRFSAERTGGSVSTLTIQRTQQEDSAVYLCASSLPQENGYTFGSGTRLTVV.

Details on this clonotype: A much larger clonotype is one base distant, so this may be a read error. The V gene is TRBV6-6, the J gene TRBJ2-1; possible D gene TRBD1, 6 bases. V was cut by 2 bases and J by 5 bases, with 10 bases left in between. From germline, CDR1 is MNHNY and CDR2 SVGAGI (reference sequence). The CDR3 runs to 14 residues. CDR3 protein: CASSYPGADNEQFF. CDR3 nucleotide sequence: TGTGCCAGCAGTTACCCAGGGGCGGACAATGAGCAGTTCTTC.

This clonotype was recorded a few times. J is TRBJ2-4 and V is TRBV12-5; D call uncertain. The CDR3 length is 14 residues. V lost 2 bases and J lost 0, with 5 bases in between. CDR1 is LGHNT, CDR2 FRNRAP, per germline. The DNA of the CDR3 is TGTGCTAGTGGTTTGCGTCTAGCCAAAAACATTCAGTACTTC. Amino acids: CASGLRLAKNIQYF. The full variable domain, in which reference TRBV12-5 and TRBJ2-4 provide the parts outside the CDR3, is DARVTQTPRHKVTEMGQEVTMRCQPILGHNTVFWYRQTMMQGLELLAYFRNRAPLDDSGMPKDRFSAEMPDATLATLKIQPSEPRDSAVYFCASGLRLAKNIQYFGAGTRLSVL.